The following is a TCR beta chain sequence with its context. This entry is derived from a study of blood T cell repertoires in COVID-19. Generated by immunoSEQ multiplex PCR, the TCRdb table keeps only in-frame clones and is missing some. The table has 270,000 or so clones, nearly 90% seen once. CDR1 and CDR2 (germline): LGHDT, YNNKEL (reference sequence). This CDR3 has 15 amino acids. Unmatched junction bases numbered 7, after V lost 1 base and J lost 5 bases. Input material: peripheral blood. This TCR was sampled from a woman aged 55-70 years with COVID-19, enrolled during active disease. The chain uses TRBV3-1 (or the pseudogene TRBV3-2) and TRBJ2-7; 8 bases map to TRBD2. The CDR3 coding sequence is TGTGCCAGCAGCCAAGTGGGCGGGGGGCAGGACGAGCAGTACTTC. Translation gives CASSQVGGGQDEQYF.